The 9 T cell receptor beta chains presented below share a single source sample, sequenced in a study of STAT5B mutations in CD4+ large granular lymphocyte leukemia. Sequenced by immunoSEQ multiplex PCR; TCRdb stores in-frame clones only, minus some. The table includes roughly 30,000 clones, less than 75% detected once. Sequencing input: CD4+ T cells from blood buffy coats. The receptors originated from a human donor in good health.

In nucleotides, the CDR3 is TGTGCCAGCAGCGTATCATTAACCACAGATACGCAGTATTTT. It yields the protein CASSVSLTTDTQYF. This chain uses TRBV9 with TRBJ2-3; D is undetermined. The CDR3 is 14 residues long. Trimming stripped 1 base from V and 2 bases from J, with 8 bases between. Germline loops: CDR1 SGDLS, CDR2 YYNGEE.

The CDR3 coding sequence is TGTGCCACCAGCAGATCCCGAGCGACAGGTCAGTGGCCCCAGCATTTT. As protein: CATSRSRATGQWPQHF. This sequence joins TRBV15 and TRBJ1-5; D is possibly TRBD1 (6 bases). CDR3 length: 16 amino acids. Germline CDR1 LNHNV, CDR2 YYDKDF (reference sequence). The V gene lost 2 bases and the J gene lost 9 bases, with 20 bases spanning the gap.

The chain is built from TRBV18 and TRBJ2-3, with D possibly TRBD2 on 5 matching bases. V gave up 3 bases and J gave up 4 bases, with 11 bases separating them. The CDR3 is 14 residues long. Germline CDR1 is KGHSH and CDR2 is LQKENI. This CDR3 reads CASSPSGSADTQYF. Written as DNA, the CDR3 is TGTGCCAGCTCACCCAGCGGTTCTGCAGATACGCAGTATTTT.

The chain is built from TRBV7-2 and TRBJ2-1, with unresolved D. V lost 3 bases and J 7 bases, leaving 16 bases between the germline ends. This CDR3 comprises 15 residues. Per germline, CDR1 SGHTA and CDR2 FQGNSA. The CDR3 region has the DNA TGTGCCAGCAGCTTCAGCGCCGGGCATGGGAATGAGCAGTTCTTC. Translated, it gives CASSFSAGHGNEQFF.

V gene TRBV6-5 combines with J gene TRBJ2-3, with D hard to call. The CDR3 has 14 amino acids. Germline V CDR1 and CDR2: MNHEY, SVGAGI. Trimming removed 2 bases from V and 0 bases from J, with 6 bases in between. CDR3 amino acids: CASSYRASTDTQYF. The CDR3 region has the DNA TGTGCCAGCAGTTACCGGGCCAGCACAGATACGCAGTATTTT.

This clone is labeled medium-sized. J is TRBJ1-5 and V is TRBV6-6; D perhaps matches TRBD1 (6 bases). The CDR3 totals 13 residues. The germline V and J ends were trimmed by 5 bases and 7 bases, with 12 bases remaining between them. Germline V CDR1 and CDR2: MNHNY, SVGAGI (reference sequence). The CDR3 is CASSKQGLQPQHF. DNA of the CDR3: TGTGCCAGCAGTAAACAGGGACTCCAGCCCCAGCATTTT.

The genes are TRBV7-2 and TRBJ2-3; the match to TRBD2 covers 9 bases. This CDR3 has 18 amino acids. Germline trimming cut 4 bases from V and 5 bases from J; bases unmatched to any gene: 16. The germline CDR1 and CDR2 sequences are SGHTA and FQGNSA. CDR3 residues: CASSWARSSGGRRDTQYF. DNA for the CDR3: TGTGCCAGCAGCTGGGCGAGGAGTAGCGGGGGTCGACGAGATACGCAGTATTTT. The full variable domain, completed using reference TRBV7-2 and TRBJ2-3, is GAGVSQSPSNKVTEKGKDVELRCDPISGHTALYWYRQSLGQGLEFLIYFQGNSAPDKSGLPSDRFSAERTGGSVSTLTIQRTQQEDSAVYLCASSWARSSGGRRDTQYFGPGTRLTVL.

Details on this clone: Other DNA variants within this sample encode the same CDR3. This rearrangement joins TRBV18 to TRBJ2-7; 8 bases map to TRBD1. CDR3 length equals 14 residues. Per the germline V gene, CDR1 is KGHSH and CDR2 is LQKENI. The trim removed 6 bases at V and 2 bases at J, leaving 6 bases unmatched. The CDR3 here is CASSPSGGAYEQYF. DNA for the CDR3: TGTGCCAGCTCCCCTTCAGGGGGCGCCTACGAGCAGTACTTC.

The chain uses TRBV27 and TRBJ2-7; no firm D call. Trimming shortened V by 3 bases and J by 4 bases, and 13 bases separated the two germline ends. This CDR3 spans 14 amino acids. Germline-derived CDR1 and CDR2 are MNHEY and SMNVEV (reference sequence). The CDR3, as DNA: TGTGCCAGCAGTTTGCGAGACGGGTCTTACGAGCAGTACTTC. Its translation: CASSLRDGSYEQYF.